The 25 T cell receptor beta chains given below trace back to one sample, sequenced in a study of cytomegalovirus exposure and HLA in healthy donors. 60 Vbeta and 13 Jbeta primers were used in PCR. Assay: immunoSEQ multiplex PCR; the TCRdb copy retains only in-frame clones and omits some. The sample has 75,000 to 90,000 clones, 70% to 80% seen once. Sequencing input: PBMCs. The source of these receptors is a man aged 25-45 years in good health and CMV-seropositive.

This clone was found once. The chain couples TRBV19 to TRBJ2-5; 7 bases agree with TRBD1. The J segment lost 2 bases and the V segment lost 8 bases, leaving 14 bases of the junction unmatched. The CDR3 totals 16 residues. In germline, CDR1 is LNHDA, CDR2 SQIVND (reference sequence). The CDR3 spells CASQSRTGKEQETQYF. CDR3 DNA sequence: TGTGCCAGTCAATCTCGGACAGGCAAAGAACAAGAGACCCAGTACTTC.

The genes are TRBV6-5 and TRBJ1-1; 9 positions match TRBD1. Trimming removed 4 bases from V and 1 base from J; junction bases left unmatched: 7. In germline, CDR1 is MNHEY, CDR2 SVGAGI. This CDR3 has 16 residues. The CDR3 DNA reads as TGTGCCAGCAGTTTTGGACAGGGGCGGAGGAACACTGAAGCTTTCTTT. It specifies CASSFGQGRRNTEAFF.

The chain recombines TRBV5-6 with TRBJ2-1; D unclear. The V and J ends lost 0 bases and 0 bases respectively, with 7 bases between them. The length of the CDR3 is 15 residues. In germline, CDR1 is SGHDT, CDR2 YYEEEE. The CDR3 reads CASSLGDFSYNEQFF. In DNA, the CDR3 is TGTGCCAGCAGCTTGGGCGACTTCTCCTACAATGAGCAGTTCTTC.

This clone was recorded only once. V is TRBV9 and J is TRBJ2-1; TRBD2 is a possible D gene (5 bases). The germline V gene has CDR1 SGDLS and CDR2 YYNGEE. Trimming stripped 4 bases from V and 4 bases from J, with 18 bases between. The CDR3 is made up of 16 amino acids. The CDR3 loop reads CASSTQDSSIYNEQFF. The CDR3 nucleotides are TGTGCCAGCAGCACGCAGGACTCCTCTATTTACAATGAGCAGTTCTTC.

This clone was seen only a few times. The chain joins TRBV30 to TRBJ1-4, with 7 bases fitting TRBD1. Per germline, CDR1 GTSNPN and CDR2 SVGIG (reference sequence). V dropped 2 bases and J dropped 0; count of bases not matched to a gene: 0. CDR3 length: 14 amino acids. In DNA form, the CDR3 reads TGTGCCTGGAGTCAGGGGGCAACTAATGAAAAACTGTTTTTT. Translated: CAWSQGATNEKLFF.

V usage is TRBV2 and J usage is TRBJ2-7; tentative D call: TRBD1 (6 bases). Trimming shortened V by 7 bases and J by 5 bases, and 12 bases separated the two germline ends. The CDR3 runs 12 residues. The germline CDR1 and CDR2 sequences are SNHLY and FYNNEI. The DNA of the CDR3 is TGTGCCAGCACCTTGACAGGAAACGAGCAGTACTTC. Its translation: CASTLTGNEQYF.

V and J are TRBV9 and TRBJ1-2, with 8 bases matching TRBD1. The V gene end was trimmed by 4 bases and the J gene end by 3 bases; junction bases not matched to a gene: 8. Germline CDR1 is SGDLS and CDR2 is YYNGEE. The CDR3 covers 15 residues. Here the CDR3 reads CASSSGATGDYGYTF. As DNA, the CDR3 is TGTGCCAGCAGCTCTGGGGCGACAGGGGACTATGGCTACACCTTC.

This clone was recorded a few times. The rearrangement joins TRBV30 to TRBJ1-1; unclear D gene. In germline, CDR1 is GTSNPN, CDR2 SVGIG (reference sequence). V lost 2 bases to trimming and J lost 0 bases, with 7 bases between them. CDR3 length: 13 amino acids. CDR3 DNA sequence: TGTGCCTGGAGTCTCCTTATGAACACTGAAGCTTTCTTT. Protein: CAWSLLMNTEAFF.

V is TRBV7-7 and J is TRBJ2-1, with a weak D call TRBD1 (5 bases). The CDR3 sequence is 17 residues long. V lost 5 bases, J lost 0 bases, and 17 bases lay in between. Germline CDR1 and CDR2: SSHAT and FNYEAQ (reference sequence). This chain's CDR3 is CASSPKVQGISYNEQFF. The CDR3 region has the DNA TGTGCCAGCAGCCCAAAGGTCCAGGGCATCTCCTACAATGAGCAGTTCTTC.

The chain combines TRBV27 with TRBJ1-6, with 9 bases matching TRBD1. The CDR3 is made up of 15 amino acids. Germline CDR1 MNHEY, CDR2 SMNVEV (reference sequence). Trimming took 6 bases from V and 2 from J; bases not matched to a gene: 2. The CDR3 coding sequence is TGTGCCAGCAGCACAGGGGGCCCCTATAATTCACCCCTCCACTTT. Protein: CASSTGGPYNSPLHF.

The CDR3 bases are TGTGCCAGCAGCGCCCGAACAGATAACTATGGCTACACCTTC. This translates into CASSARTDNYGYTF. The rearrangement joins TRBV9 to TRBJ1-2, with D unresolved. V was pared by 3 bases and J by 1 base, with 10 bases between. The CDR3 totals 14 residues. Germline-derived CDR1 and CDR2 are SGDLS and YYNGEE.

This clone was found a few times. The CDR3 nucleotides read TGTGCCAGCAGCCTCGGGACAGAGCAGTTCTTC. Residues: CASSLGTEQFF. The chain recombines TRBV5-6 with TRBJ2-1; the D gene is possibly TRBD1 (6 bases). Germline V gene lookup returns CDR1 SGHDT and CDR2 YYEEEE. The CDR3 totals 11 residues. Trimming stripped 4 bases from V and 10 bases from J, with 9 bases between.

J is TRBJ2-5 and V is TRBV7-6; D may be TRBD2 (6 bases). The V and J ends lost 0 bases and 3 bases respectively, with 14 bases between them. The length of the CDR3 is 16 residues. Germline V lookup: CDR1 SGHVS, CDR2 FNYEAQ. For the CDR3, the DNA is TGTGCCAGCAGCTTAGCTATCCTAGCGTCGGAAGAGACCCAGTACTTC. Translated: CASSLAILASEETQYF. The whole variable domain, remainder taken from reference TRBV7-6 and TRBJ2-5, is GAGVSQSPRYKVTKRGQDVALRCDPISGHVSLYWYRQALGQGPEFLTYFNYEAQQDKSGLPNDRFSAERPEGSISTLTIQRTEQRDSAMYRCASSLAILASEETQYFGPGTRLLVL.

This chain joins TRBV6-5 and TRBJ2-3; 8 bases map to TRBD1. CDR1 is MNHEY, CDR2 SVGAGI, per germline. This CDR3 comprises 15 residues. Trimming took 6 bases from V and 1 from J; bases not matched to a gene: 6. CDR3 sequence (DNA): TGTGCCAGCAGCTACGACAGGGGCGGCACAGATACGCAGTATTTT. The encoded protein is CASSYDRGGTDTQYF.

CDR3 protein: CASSYPGQGPSYEQYF. As DNA, the CDR3 is TGTGCCAGCAGTTACCCGGGACAGGGTCCCTCCTACGAGCAGTACTTC. The V and J genes are TRBV6-6 and TRBJ2-7; 9 bases line up with TRBD1. The CDR3 covers 16 residues. Germline V gives CDR1 MNHNY, CDR2 SVGAGI (reference sequence). V lost 2 bases, J lost 0 bases, and 5 bases stayed unmatched.

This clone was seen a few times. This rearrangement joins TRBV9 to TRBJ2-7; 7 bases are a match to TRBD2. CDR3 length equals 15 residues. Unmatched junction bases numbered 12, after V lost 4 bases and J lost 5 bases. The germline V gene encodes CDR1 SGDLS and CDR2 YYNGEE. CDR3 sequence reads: CASSPGGIRDNEQYF. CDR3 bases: TGTGCCAGCAGCCCCGGGGGGATCCGTGATAACGAGCAGTACTTC.

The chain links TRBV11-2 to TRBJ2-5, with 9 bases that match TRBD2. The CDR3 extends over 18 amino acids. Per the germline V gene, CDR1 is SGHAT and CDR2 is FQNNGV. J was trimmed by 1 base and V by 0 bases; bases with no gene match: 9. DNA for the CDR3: TGTGCCAGCAGCTTAGACGGGCTAGCGGGGATGATCCAAGAGACCCAGTACTTC. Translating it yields CASSLDGLAGMIQETQYF.

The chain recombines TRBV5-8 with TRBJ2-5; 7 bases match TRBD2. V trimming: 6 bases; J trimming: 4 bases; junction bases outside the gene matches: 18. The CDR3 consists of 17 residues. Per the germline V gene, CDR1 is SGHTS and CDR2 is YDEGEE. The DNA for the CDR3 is TGTGCCAGCACCACCGGGACTACTCCATGGGGGGGAGAGACCCAGTACTTC. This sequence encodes CASTTGTTPWGGETQYF.

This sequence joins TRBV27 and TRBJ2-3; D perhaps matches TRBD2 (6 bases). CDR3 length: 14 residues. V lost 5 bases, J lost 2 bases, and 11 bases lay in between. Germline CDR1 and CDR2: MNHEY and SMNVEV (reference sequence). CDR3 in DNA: TGTGCCAGCAGTCTACGGACTAACACAGATACGCAGTATTTT. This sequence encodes CASSLRTNTDTQYF.

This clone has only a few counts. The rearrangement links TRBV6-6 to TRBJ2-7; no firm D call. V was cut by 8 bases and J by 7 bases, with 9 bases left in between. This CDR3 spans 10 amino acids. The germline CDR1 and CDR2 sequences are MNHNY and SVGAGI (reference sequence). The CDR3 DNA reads TGTGCCAGCGCTAGTGGGGAGCAGTACTTC. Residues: CASASGEQYF.

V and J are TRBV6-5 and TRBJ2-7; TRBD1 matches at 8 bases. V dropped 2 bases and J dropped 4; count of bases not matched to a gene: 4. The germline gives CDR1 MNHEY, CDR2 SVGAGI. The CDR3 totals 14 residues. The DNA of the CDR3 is TGTGCCAGCAGTTACCGGCAGGGGGCTTACGAGCAGTACTTC. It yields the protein CASSYRQGAYEQYF.

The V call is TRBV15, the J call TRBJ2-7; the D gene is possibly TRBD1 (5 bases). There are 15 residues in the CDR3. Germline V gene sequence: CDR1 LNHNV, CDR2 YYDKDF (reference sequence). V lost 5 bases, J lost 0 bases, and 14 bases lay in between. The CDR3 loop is CATSQGGKSSYEQYF. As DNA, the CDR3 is TGTGCCACCAGCCAGGGTGGGAAAAGCTCCTACGAGCAGTACTTC.

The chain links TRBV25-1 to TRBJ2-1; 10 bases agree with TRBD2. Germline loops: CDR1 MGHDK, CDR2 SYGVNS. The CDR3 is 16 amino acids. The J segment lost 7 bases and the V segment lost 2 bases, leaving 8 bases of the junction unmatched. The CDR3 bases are TGTGCCAGCAGTGAAGAAGAGCGGGAGGGCCGGAATGAGCAGTTCTTC. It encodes CASSEEEREGRNEQFF.

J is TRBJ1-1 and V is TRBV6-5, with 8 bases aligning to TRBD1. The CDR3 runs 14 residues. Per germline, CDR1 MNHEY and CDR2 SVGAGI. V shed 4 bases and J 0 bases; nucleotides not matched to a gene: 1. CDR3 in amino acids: CASSWTGMNTEAFF. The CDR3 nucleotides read TGTGCCAGCAGTTGGACAGGGATGAACACTGAAGCTTTCTTT.

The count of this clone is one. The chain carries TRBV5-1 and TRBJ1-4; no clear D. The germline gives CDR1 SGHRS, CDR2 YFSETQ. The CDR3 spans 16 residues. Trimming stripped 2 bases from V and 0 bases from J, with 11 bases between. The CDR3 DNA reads TGCGCCAGCAGCTTAGAGGAGATTGCAACTAATGAAAAACTGTTTTTT. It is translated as CASSLEEIATNEKLFF.